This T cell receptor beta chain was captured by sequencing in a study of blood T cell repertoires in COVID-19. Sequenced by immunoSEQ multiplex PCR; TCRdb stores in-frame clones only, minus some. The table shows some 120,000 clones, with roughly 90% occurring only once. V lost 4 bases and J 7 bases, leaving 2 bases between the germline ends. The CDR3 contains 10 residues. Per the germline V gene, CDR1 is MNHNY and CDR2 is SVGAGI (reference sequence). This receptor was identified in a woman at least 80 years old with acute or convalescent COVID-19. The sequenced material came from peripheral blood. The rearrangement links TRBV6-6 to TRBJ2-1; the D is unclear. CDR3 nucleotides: TGTGCCAGCAGTTCGAATGAGCAGTTCTTC. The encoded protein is CASSSNEQFF.